Presented here are 17 T cell receptor beta chains from one specimen sequenced in a study of cytomegalovirus exposure and HLA in healthy donors. In the PCR, 60 Vbeta and 13 Jbeta primers were used. The table came from immunoSEQ multiplex PCR; TCRdb's copy has only in-frame clones and leaves some out. Of about 120,000 clones in the sample, roughly four fifths were seen once. Source material: PBMCs. All receptors come from a woman aged 18-29 years in good health and CMV-seronegative.

The V and J genes are TRBV7-2 and TRBJ2-2; 9 bases agree with TRBD1. V lost 4 bases and J lost 4; bases outside the gene matches: 4. The CDR3 runs 15 residues. Germline CDR1 and CDR2: SGHTA and FQGNSA. The CDR3 sequence is CASSSPGQGTGELFF. The CDR3 nucleotides read TGTGCCAGCAGCTCCCCGGGACAGGGCACCGGGGAGCTGTTTTTT.

V usage is TRBV4-1 and J usage is TRBJ1-2, with 10 bases lining up with TRBD1. V dropped 4 bases and J dropped 7; count of bases not matched to a gene: 9. This CDR3 has 15 residues. Germline loops: CDR1 MGHRA, CDR2 YSYEKL. DNA of the CDR3: TGCGCCAGCAGCCTAGGGACAGGGGATTTAGGTGGCTACACCTTC. Translating it yields CASSLGTGDLGGYTF.

The chain is built from TRBV28 and TRBJ2-7; D may be TRBD1 (5 bases). CDR3 length equals 13 residues. Germline values: CDR1 MDHEN, CDR2 SYDVKM. Trimming shortened V by 6 bases and J by 12 bases, and 21 bases separated the two germline ends. The CDR3 spells CASRPTVSLGWYF. The CDR3 DNA reads as TGTGCCAGCAGGCCGACAGTGAGTCTGGGTTGGTACTTC.

The chain carries TRBV6-1 and TRBJ2-4; TRBD1 matches 12 bases. This CDR3 spans 17 amino acids. The germline V gene has CDR1 MNHNS and CDR2 SASEGT. The J segment lost 0 bases and the V segment lost 4 bases, leaving 4 bases of the junction unmatched. The CDR3 DNA sequence: TGTGCCAGCAGTGGCGGGACAGGGGGCCTAGCCAAAAACATTCAGTACTTC. Protein sequence: CASSGGTGGLAKNIQYF.

This clone was seen a handful of times. The chain carries TRBV4-1 and TRBJ2-7; TRBD2 matches at 9 bases. V was pared by 4 bases and J by 2 bases, with 9 bases of the junction left unmatched. The germline gives CDR1 MGHRA, CDR2 YSYEKL. The CDR3 is made up of 16 amino acids. The CDR3 loop reads CASSLSKTSGTYEQYF. The CDR3 DNA reads as TGCGCCAGCAGCCTATCCAAGACTAGCGGTACCTACGAGCAGTACTTC.

The chain links TRBV30 to TRBJ1-4; D is possibly TRBD1 (5 bases). The CDR3 is 14 amino acids. V was cut by 5 bases and J by 0 bases, with 10 bases left in between. From germline, CDR1 is GTSNPN and CDR2 SVGIG (reference sequence). This chain's CDR3 is CAWRPTATNEKLFF. CDR3 nucleotides: TGTGCCTGGCGCCCGACAGCAACTAATGAAAAACTGTTTTTT.

In this sample, this clone turned up once. The V gene is TRBV28, the J gene TRBJ1-1, with a weak D call TRBD1 (6 bases). V lost 8 bases, J lost 0 bases, and 10 bases lay in between. Germline CDR1 is MDHEN and CDR2 is SYDVKM. This CDR3 is built from 13 residues. The CDR3: CASSWDMNTEAFF. The CDR3 coding sequence is TGTGCCAGCTCTTGGGACATGAACACTGAAGCTTTCTTT.

The chain has TRBV19 and TRBJ1-5; 7 bases match TRBD1. Germline CDR1 reads LNHDA; CDR2 reads SQIVND (reference sequence). CDR3 size: 16 residues. V was pared by 5 bases and J by 1 base, with 8 bases of the junction left unmatched. The CDR3 sequence: CASSHRPGQSNQPQHF. CDR3 nucleotides: TGTGCCAGTAGTCACCGCCCGGGACAGAGCAATCAGCCCCAGCATTTT.

V gene TRBV13 combines with J gene TRBJ1-1; D might be TRBD1 (5 bases). V lost 0 bases and J 2 bases, leaving 10 bases between the germline ends. This CDR3 has 15 residues. The V gene's germline CDR1 is PRHDT and CDR2 FYEKMQ (reference sequence). The chain's CDR3 is CASSLGQGRNTEAFF. CDR3 bases: TGTGCCAGCAGCTTAGGCCAGGGTCGAAACACTGAAGCTTTCTTT.

The rearrangement uses TRBV11-2 and TRBJ2-5; TRBD2 matches at 10 bases. Germline V CDR1 and CDR2: SGHAT, FQNNGV. CDR3 length: 15 residues. With 4 bases clipped from V and 3 bases from J, the junction kept 5 bases outside the gene matches. CDR3 amino acids: CASSSRTSGEETQYF. DNA for the CDR3: TGTGCCAGCAGCTCCAGGACTAGCGGAGAAGAGACCCAGTACTTC. The whole variable domain, remainder taken from reference TRBV11-2 and TRBJ2-5, is EAGVAQSPRYKIIEKRQSVAFWCNPISGHATLYWYQQILGQGPKLLIQFQNNGVVDDSQLPKDRFSAERLKGVDSTLKIQPAKLEDSAVYLCASSSRTSGEETQYFGPGTRLLVL.

The chain recombines TRBV30 with TRBJ1-2, with D hard to call. Trimming pared 0 bases from V and 8 bases from J, leaving 19 bases between. The CDR3 has 15 amino acids. Germline CDR1 GTSNPN, CDR2 SVGIG (reference sequence). The chain's CDR3 is CAWSVLNSSPLGYTF. DNA for the CDR3: TGTGCCTGGAGTGTACTTAACAGTTCCCCTTTGGGCTACACCTTC. The full variable domain, its missing parts supplied by reference TRBV30 and TRBJ1-2, is SQTIHQWPATLVQPVGSPLSLECTVEGTSNPNLYWYRQAAGRGLQLLFYSVGIGQISSEVPQNLSASRPQDRQFILSSKKLLLSDSGFYLCAWSVLNSSPLGYTFGSGTRLTVV.

The rearrangement joins TRBV6-1 to TRBJ2-2; 8 bases match TRBD2. Trimming at V came to 8 bases and at J to 4 bases, leaving 3 bases not matched to a gene. This CDR3 spans 13 amino acids. Germline V CDR1 and CDR2: MNHNS, SASEGT. The DNA for the CDR3 is TGTGCCAGCCGCCTAGCGGGCACCGGGGAGCTGTTTTTT. It codes for CASRLAGTGELFF.

J is TRBJ2-2 and V is TRBV6-1, with TRBD1 identical over 11 bases. With 7 bases clipped from V and 4 bases from J, the junction kept 2 bases outside the gene matches. The CDR3 covers 14 residues. Germline CDR1 reads MNHNS; CDR2 reads SASEGT. This chain's CDR3 is CASNGQGATGELFF. For the CDR3, the DNA is TGTGCCAGCAACGGACAGGGGGCCACCGGGGAGCTGTTTTTT.

V is TRBV29-1 and J is TRBJ1-3; 10 nucleotides agree with TRBD1. The J segment lost 0 bases and the V segment lost 7 bases, leaving 6 bases of the junction unmatched. The CDR3 extends over 15 amino acids. CDR1 is SQVTM and CDR2 is ANQGSEA in the germline V gene. The CDR3, as DNA: TGCAGCGCCAGACAGGGGGCCGACTCTGGAAACACCATATATTTT. Its protein is CSARQGADSGNTIYF.

The genes are TRBV6-1 and TRBJ1-3; D is unclear. This CDR3 is 13 amino acids long. Trimming took 8 bases from V and 2 from J, leaving 10 bases between them. Germline V gene lookup returns CDR1 MNHNS and CDR2 SASEGT. The CDR3 reads CASSFSTGNTIYF. CDR3 DNA sequence: TGTGCCAGCTCATTTTCCACTGGAAACACCATATATTTT.

The V gene is TRBV7-6, the J gene TRBJ2-7; 9 nucleotides match TRBD1. Germline V gene data show CDR1 as SGHVS and CDR2 as FNYEAQ. The CDR3 has 12 residues. J gave up 1 base and V 8 bases, and 0 bases lay outside the gene matches. The CDR3 region is CASGTGSYEQYF. DNA of the CDR3: TGTGCCAGCGGGACAGGGTCCTACGAGCAGTACTTC.

The chain joins TRBV6-5 to TRBJ1-1; D gene uncertain. Trimming cost V 7 bases and J 6 bases, with 15 bases left between them. This CDR3 comprises 13 residues. CDR1 and CDR2 from the germline V gene are MNHEY and SVGAGI. CDR3 residues: CASTSRRQAEAFF. CDR3 in DNA: TGTGCCAGCACCTCTCGCCGGCAGGCTGAAGCTTTCTTT.